This T cell receptor (beta chain) was identified in a study of T cell responses to AZD1222 COVID-19 vaccine. In the case of this clone: No antigen is known for it.

The germline V gene has CDR1 MNHEY and CDR2 SVGAGI. The CDR3 is 16 amino acids. V shed 4 bases, J shed 2 bases, and the junction held 8 bases outside the gene matches. General study findings and limits: At 160-218 and 743-854, vaccine-associated CD4 TCRs were dominant, and they spanned spike.

The method was immunoSEQ multiplex PCR; TCRdb's version includes in-frame clones alone and lacks a portion of them. The sample shows about 97,000 clones, 80% to 85% of them seen only once. Sequencing was performed on peripheral blood, taken on day 0 of AZD1222 vaccination. V and J are TRBV6-5 and TRBJ1-5; 7 bases match TRBD1. This TCR was recovered from an adult in good health. CDR3 protein: CASSLGGTGGNQPQHF. CDR3 DNA: TGTGCCAGCAGTTTGGGTGGAACAGGGGGCAATCAGCCCCAGCATTTT.